A few counts support the clone carrying this TCR beta chain. The data are from a study of early T cells in non-severe SARS-CoV-2 infection. cDNA molecules, individually, were tagged with unique molecular identifiers. MiXCR, run by TCRdb on the 5' RACE reads, gives a single entry per CDR3 protein. The repertoire holds tens of thousands of distinct CDR3 sequences, with roughly 10% as singletons. The CDR3 sequence is 21 residues long. The germline V gene encodes CDR1 LGHNA and CDR2 YSLEER. Losses at the gene ends were 0 bases for V and 0 bases for J; bases not matched to a gene: 12. The clonotype comes from an adult who was a healthcare worker with PCR-confirmed SARS-CoV-2 infection or an uninfected control (not recorded which). The sample in question was whole blood, obtained at baseline. V gene TRBV4-3 combines with J gene TRBJ1-5; 12 bases are a match to TRBD1. The CDR3 sequence: CASSQDWDRGLLVYSNQPQHF. Here the CDR3 DNA reads TGCGCCAGCAGCCAAGATTGGGACAGGGGGCTACTTGTATATAGCAATCAGCCCCAGCATTTT.